The entry that follows covers one TCR beta chain sequence. V lost 2 bases to trimming and J lost 3 bases; unmatched junction nucleotides: 2. The CDR3 consists of 15 residues. The germline V gene has CDR1 ENHRY and CDR2 SYGVKD. The source of the sample is a study of blood T cell repertoires in COVID-19. Across the study: Both acute and convalescent COVID-19 samples were obtained from the United States, Italy and Spain. PBMCs, B-cell-depleted T cells, or T cells provided the cDNA or gDNA that made up the material.

In the source study's methods: Amplification of reference gene primers provided the estimated nucleated cell counts. Using immunoSEQ multiplex PCR, the repertoire was profiled, and TCRdb retains in-frame clones only, with some absent. Clonal size and the V and J genes are those of that table, whereas D and trimming came from the DNA. The sample has 100,000 or so clones, roughly 90% seen once. The chain links TRBV10-3 to TRBJ1-4; 8 bases are shared with TRBD1. The receptor was derived from a man aged 55-75 years with acute or convalescent COVID-19. The sequencing input was peripheral blood. CDR3 nucleotide sequence: TGTGCCATCAGTGAGGGACAGGGCTCTAATGAAAAACTGTTTTTT. Its translation is CAISEGQGSNEKLFF.